These 10 T cell receptor beta chains share one sample of origin, sequenced in a study of T cell repertoires in cytomegalovirus infection. TCRdb called the reads again in MiXCR, with one record for every CDR3 protein. Altogether approximately 260,000 distinct CDR3 sequences are present, about 17% being singletons, with the ten largest covering around half. The sequencing input was CD8+ T cells from PBMCs. The source of these receptors is a human donor in good health (CMV status not recorded). Some clones in this sample may be carry-over from other donors' samples.

The sample holds many counts of this clonotype. This chain joins TRBV6-2 or TRBV6-3 and TRBJ1-1, with 7 bases fitting TRBD1. The length of the CDR3 is 17 residues. V lost 0 bases to trimming and J lost 2 bases; unmatched junction nucleotides: 9. Germline values: CDR1 MNHEY, CDR2 SVGEGT. As DNA, the CDR3 is TGTGCCAGCAGTTACTCGAATGCAGGGGGTGACAACACTGAAGCTTTCTTT. Translated: CASSYSNAGGDNTEAFF.

This clonotype was observed a handful of times. The chain links TRBV14 to TRBJ2-1; D is possibly TRBD1 (6 bases). With 2 bases removed from V and 10 bases from J, the gap between germline ends came to 12 bases. The germline CDR1 and CDR2 sequences are SGHDN and FVKESK. The CDR3 length is 13 residues. The CDR3 loop is CASSQNRAFEQFF. CDR3 sequence (DNA): TGTGCCAGCAGCCAAAACAGGGCGTTCGAGCAGTTCTTC.

This clonotype occurred many times. V is TRBV7-8 and J is TRBJ1-5; tentative D call: TRBD1 (5 bases). This CDR3 has 16 amino acids. Deletions cut 5 bases from V and 3 bases from J, with 17 bases between. CDR1 is SGHVS, CDR2 FQNEAQ, per germline. CDR3 nucleotide sequence: TGTGCCAGCAGCACCGGGGGGGTTGAGGCCAATCAGCCCCAGCATTTT. It codes for CASSTGGVEANQPQHF.

This sequence joins TRBV4-1 and TRBJ1-6; D ambiguous. In germline, CDR1 is MGHRA, CDR2 YSYEKL. The CDR3 has 13 residues. Between the trimmed V and J ends, which lost 0 bases and 6 bases, there was a span of 3 bases. This chain's CDR3 is CASSQDSNSPLHF. The CDR3 nucleotides are TGCGCCAGCAGCCAAGACAGTAATTCACCCCTCCACTTT.

The chain couples TRBV6-4 to TRBJ2-1; D assignment may be TRBD1 or TRBD2 (5 bases each). There are 16 residues in the CDR3. Germline CDR1 and CDR2: MRHNA and SNTAGT. V lost 2 bases to trimming and J lost 0 bases, with 11 bases between them. CDR3 DNA: TGTGCCAGCAGTGACCGGGCAGGGAGCTCCTACAATGAGCAGTTCTTC. As protein: CASSDRAGSSYNEQFF.

At least ten counts were recorded for this clonotype. This sequence joins TRBV7-2 and TRBJ1-1, with D unresolved. Deletions cut 3 bases from V and 8 bases from J, with 13 bases between. Germline V gene data show CDR1 as SGHTA and CDR2 as FQGNSA. The CDR3 covers 13 residues. DNA for the CDR3: TGTGCCAGCAGCTTCCACAATAACAACGAAGCTTTCTTT. Translating it yields CASSFHNNNEAFF. Supplemented by reference TRBV7-2 and TRBJ1-1, the full variable domain reads GAGVSQSPSNKVTEKGKDVELRCDPISGHTALYWYRQSLGQGLEFLIYFQGNSAPDKSGLPSDRFSAERTGGSVSTLTIQRTQQEDSAVYLCASSFHNNNEAFFGQGTRLTVV.

The rearrangement joins TRBV7-9 to TRBJ2-2; 7 nucleotides agree with TRBD2. The junction had 12 bases not matched to a gene; V was cut back by 11 bases and J by 9 bases. The CDR3 totals 13 residues. Germline values: CDR1 SEHNR, CDR2 FQNEAQ (reference sequence). The CDR3 coding sequence is TGTGCCGGGGACTACCAGGGCGCATGGGAGCTGTTTTTT. It translates to CAGDYQGAWELFF. The full variable domain, rest sourced from reference TRBV7-9 and TRBJ2-2, is DTGVSQNPRHKITKRGQNVTFRCDPISEHNRLYWYRQTLGQGPEFLTYFQNEAQLEKSRLLSDRFSAERPKGSFSTLEIQRTEQGDSAMYLCAGDYQGAWELFFGEGSRLTVL.

This clonotype has only a few counts. The V and J genes are TRBV4-2 and TRBJ2-7; 7 nucleotides agree with TRBD1. The CDR3 totals 16 residues. J lost 2 bases, V lost 0 bases, and 7 bases had no gene match. Germline V gene lookup returns CDR1 LGHNA and CDR2 YNFKEQ. The CDR3 loop is CASSQEETGDPYEQYF. CDR3 DNA: TGTGCCAGCAGCCAAGAGGAAACAGGGGATCCCTACGAGCAGTACTTC.

The chain links TRBV27 to TRBJ2-3, with D possibly matching TRBD1 (6 bases). The length of the CDR3 is 14 residues. Per the germline V gene, CDR1 is MNHEY and CDR2 is SMNVEV (reference sequence). V lost 6 bases and J lost 0, with 10 bases in between. In nucleotides, the CDR3 is TGTGCCAGCAGCCCCGGGACAAGCACAGATACGCAGTATTTT. Encoded protein: CASSPGTSTDTQYF.

This sequence joins TRBV7-9 and TRBJ2-7; D might be TRBD1 (6 bases). The CDR3 length is 14 residues. The ends were cut back, 6 bases at V and 6 bases at J, with 18 bases in the middle. Germline CDR1 and CDR2: SEHNR and FQNEAQ (reference sequence). The CDR3, as DNA: TGTGCCAGCAGTTCCCCGACAGGTAATTCCGAGCAGTACTTC. Translation: CASSSPTGNSEQYF.